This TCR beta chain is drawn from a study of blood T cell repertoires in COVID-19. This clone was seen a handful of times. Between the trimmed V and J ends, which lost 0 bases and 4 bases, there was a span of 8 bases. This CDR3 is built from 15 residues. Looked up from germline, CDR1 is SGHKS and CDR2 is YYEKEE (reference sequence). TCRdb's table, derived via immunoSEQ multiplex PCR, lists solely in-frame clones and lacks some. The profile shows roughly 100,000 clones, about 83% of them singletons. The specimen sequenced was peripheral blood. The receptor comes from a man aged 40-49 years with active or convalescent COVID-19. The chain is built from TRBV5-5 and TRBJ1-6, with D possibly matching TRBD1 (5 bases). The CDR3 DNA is TGTGCCAGCAGCTTGGTGGGGGGTTATAATTCACCCCTCCACTTT. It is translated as CASSLVGGYNSPLHF.